This is a list of T cell receptor beta chains from one sample in a study of T cells after yellow fever vaccination. TCRdb reprocessed the 5' RACE reads with MiXCR, giving one entry per CDR3 protein. The sample has tens of thousands of distinct CDR3 sequences; approximately 8% are singletons. The sequencing here drew on CD8+ T cells sorted from PBMCs, taken 15 days after the yellow fever booster vaccination. The receptors derive from a man aged 25-40 years who received the YFV17D yellow fever vaccine. Each CDR3 is given with its conserved first and last residue. The D gene is left open where the match is weak. For some rows the clone size is stated as once, few or many, or as a class when expanded; others skip it.

clone size: many; D gene: .; J gene: TRBJ2-7; V gene: TRBV2; CDR3 DNA: TGTGCCAGCAGATTCTACGAGCAGTACTTC; CDR3 protein: CASRFYEQYF
clone size: few; D gene: TRBD1; J gene: TRBJ2-1; V gene: TRBV4-3; CDR3 DNA: TGCGCCAGCAGCCAAGGGGTAGCCGGGACAGGGAACAATGAGCAGTTCTTC; CDR3 protein: CASSQGVAGTGNNEQFF
clone size: .; D gene: TRBD1; J gene: TRBJ2-7; V gene: TRBV11-3; CDR3 DNA: TGTGCCAGCAGCGACCGGGACAGGGGGTTCCACGAGCAGTACTTC; CDR3 protein: CASSDRDRGFHEQYF
clone size: many; D gene: TRBD1; J gene: TRBJ2-7; V gene: TRBV5-6; CDR3 DNA: TGTGCCAGCAGCTTGGGGACAGGGCTTGACGAGCAGTACTTC; CDR3 protein: CASSLGTGLDEQYF
clone size: few; D gene: TRBD1; J gene: TRBJ2-5; V gene: TRBV6-5; CDR3 DNA: TGTGCCAGCAGTTACTATACCGGGACAGCCGAAGAGACCCAGTACTTC; CDR3 protein: CASSYYTGTAEETQYF
clone size: .; D gene: .; J gene: TRBJ1-1; V gene: TRBV6-2/TRBV6-3; CDR3 DNA: TGTGCCAGCAGTTATGGGACCTTCCCTTTCTTT; CDR3 protein: CASSYGTFPFF
clone size: many; D gene: .; J gene: TRBJ2-7; V gene: TRBV21-1; CDR3 DNA: TGTGCCAGCGGCCACGAGCAGTACTTC; CDR3 protein: CASGHEQYF
clone size: medium-sized; D gene: .; J gene: TRBJ1-1; V gene: TRBV29-1; CDR3 DNA: TGCAGCGTTGTAACAGGGATCGGAACCACTGAAGCTTTCTTT; CDR3 protein: CSVVTGIGTTEAFF
clone size: many; D gene: .; J gene: TRBJ2-2; V gene: TRBV20-1; CDR3 DNA: TGCAGTGCTCTTCGATTAGACACCGGGGAGCTGTTTTTT; CDR3 protein: CSALRLDTGELFF
clone size: many; D gene: TRBD2; J gene: TRBJ2-5; V gene: TRBV7-2; CDR3 DNA: TGTGCCAGCAGAGGGGCGGGAGGGGTACAAGAGACCCAGTACTTC; CDR3 protein: CASRGAGGVQETQYF
clone size: .; D gene: .; J gene: TRBJ2-3; V gene: TRBV20-1; CDR3 DNA: TGCAGTGCTCCGAAGGGGCCCGGAGGCAGCACAGATACGCAGTATTTT; CDR3 protein: CSAPKGPGGSTDTQYF
clone size: many; D gene: TRBD2; J gene: TRBJ2-7; V gene: TRBV5-1; CDR3 DNA: TGCGCCAGCAGGCAGGGGCTGGGACTAGCCTACGAGCAGTACTTC; CDR3 protein: CASRQGLGLAYEQYF
clone size: few; D gene: TRBD2; J gene: TRBJ2-1; V gene: TRBV4-3; CDR3 DNA: TGCGCCAGCAGCCAAGAGTTCCTAGCGGGAGACAATGAGCAGTTCTTC; CDR3 protein: CASSQEFLAGDNEQFF
clone size: many; D gene: .; J gene: TRBJ1-5; V gene: TRBV6-1; CDR3 DNA: TGTGCCAGCAGTCGACAGTACTATAGCAATCAGCCCCAGCATTTT; CDR3 protein: CASSRQYYSNQPQHF
clone size: many; D gene: .; J gene: TRBJ2-2; V gene: TRBV13; CDR3 DNA: TGTGCCAGCAGCACCCGAACCGCCGGGGAGCTGTTTTTT; CDR3 protein: CASSTRTAGELFF
clone size: many; D gene: .; J gene: TRBJ2-3; V gene: TRBV9; CDR3 DNA: TGTGCCAGCAGCGTCCACAGGCTTGATACGCAGTATTTT; CDR3 protein: CASSVHRLDTQYF
clone size: many; D gene: TRBD1; J gene: TRBJ2-1; V gene: TRBV12-5; CDR3 DNA: TGTGCTAGTGGCGAAGATCAGGGGGCGGGCAATGAGCAGTTCTTC; CDR3 protein: CASGEDQGAGNEQFF
clone size: many; D gene: .; J gene: TRBJ2-1; V gene: TRBV30; CDR3 DNA: TGTGCCTGGAGAGTATATGGCAATGAGCAGTTCTTC; CDR3 protein: CAWRVYGNEQFF
clone size: many; D gene: .; J gene: TRBJ1-1; V gene: TRBV27; CDR3 DNA: TGTGCCAGCAGTTTTATGGGAAACACTGAAGCTTTCTTT; CDR3 protein: CASSFMGNTEAFF
clone size: many; D gene: TRBD2; J gene: TRBJ2-7; V gene: TRBV5-1; CDR3 DNA: TGCGCCAGCAGCAAGGGACTAGCGGGTCTAAACTCGGAGCAGTACTTC; CDR3 protein: CASSKGLAGLNSEQYF
clone size: many; D gene: .; J gene: TRBJ1-1; V gene: TRBV20-1; CDR3 DNA: TGCAGTGCTAGACTTTATACGGGGGGACGCACTGAAGCTTTCTTT; CDR3 protein: CSARLYTGGRTEAFF
clone size: many; D gene: TRBD2; J gene: TRBJ2-3; V gene: TRBV12-3/TRBV12-4; CDR3 DNA: TGTGCCAGCAGCCAAGCGGGAGTGGCAGATACGCAGTATTTT; CDR3 protein: CASSQAGVADTQYF
clone size: many; D gene: .; J gene: TRBJ2-1; V gene: TRBV7-9; CDR3 DNA: TGTGCCAGCAGCTCAGGGGCAAGCTCCTACAATGAGCAGTTCTTC; CDR3 protein: CASSSGASSYNEQFF
clone size: many; D gene: TRBD2; J gene: TRBJ2-3; V gene: TRBV19; CDR3 DNA: TGTGCCAGTAGGAAGACTAGCGGGGGCACAGATACGCAGTATTTT; CDR3 protein: CASRKTSGGTDTQYF
clone size: many; D gene: .; J gene: TRBJ2-1; V gene: TRBV20-1; CDR3 DNA: TGCAGTGCTTCGGCAGCCTCCTACAATGAGCAGTTCTTC; CDR3 protein: CSASAASYNEQFF
clone size: many; D gene: .; J gene: TRBJ2-5; V gene: TRBV5-1; CDR3 DNA: TGCGCCAGCAACCCTAGCTGGGACATAGAAAAATCACAAGAGACCCAGTACTTC; CDR3 protein: CASNPSWDIEKSQETQYF
clone size: many; D gene: .; J gene: TRBJ2-3; V gene: TRBV10-3; CDR3 DNA: TGTGCCATCAGTGAGCTTAACACAGATACGCAGTATTTT; CDR3 protein: CAISELNTDTQYF
clone size: many; D gene: TRBD2; J gene: TRBJ2-5; V gene: TRBV20-1; CDR3 DNA: TGCAGTGCTAGAGATCCCTTCGAAGAACGGGAGGGTAAAGAGACCCAGTACTTC; CDR3 protein: CSARDPFEEREGKETQYF
clone size: many; D gene: TRBD2; J gene: TRBJ2-5; V gene: TRBV12-3/TRBV12-4; CDR3 DNA: TGTGCCAGCAGCGCCAGCGTTGCGGGAGTGGGAGAGACCCAGTACTTC; CDR3 protein: CASSASVAGVGETQYF
clone size: few; D gene: .; J gene: TRBJ2-7; V gene: TRBV11-1; CDR3 DNA: TGTGCCAGCGAGAGAGGTCTTGACAGGCTACGGGGGTACGAGCAGTACTTC; CDR3 protein: CASERGLDRLRGYEQYF
clone size: few; D gene: TRBD1; J gene: TRBJ2-7; V gene: TRBV7-9; CDR3 DNA: TGTGCCAGCAGCTGGACAGGGGGCGGCTCCTACGAGCAGTACTTC; CDR3 protein: CASSWTGGGSYEQYF
clone size: many; D gene: .; J gene: TRBJ2-7; V gene: TRBV6-5; CDR3 DNA: TGTGCCAGCAGCTCGACAGACTACGAGCAGTACTTC; CDR3 protein: CASSSTDYEQYF
clone size: many; D gene: TRBD2; J gene: TRBJ2-1; V gene: TRBV4-3; CDR3 DNA: TGCGCCAGCAGCCAAGGACTAGCGTGGGAGCAGTTCTTC; CDR3 protein: CASSQGLAWEQFF
clone size: many; D gene: TRBD1; J gene: TRBJ2-1; V gene: TRBV7-3; CDR3 DNA: TGTGCCAGCAGCTCGGGACAGGGCTCCGTGTCGTTCTTC; CDR3 protein: CASSSGQGSVSFF
clone size: many; D gene: .; J gene: TRBJ2-2; V gene: TRBV27; CDR3 DNA: TGTGCCAGCATGGACCAGCTCTCCGGGGAGCTGTTTTTT; CDR3 protein: CASMDQLSGELFF
clone size: many; D gene: TRBD2; J gene: TRBJ2-3; V gene: TRBV3-1; CDR3 DNA: TGTGCCAGCAGCCGAACCTTAGCGGGAGGGAGCACAGATACGCAGTATTTT; CDR3 protein: CASSRTLAGGSTDTQYF
clone size: many; D gene: .; J gene: TRBJ2-1; V gene: TRBV3-1; CDR3 DNA: TGTGCCAGCAGCCAAGAGCACCGATATGAGCAGTTCTTC; CDR3 protein: CASSQEHRYEQFF
clone size: many; D gene: .; J gene: TRBJ2-1; V gene: TRBV28; CDR3 DNA: TGTGCCAGCAGTTTACTCGAGGGGTTCACTCCGGATCCTTACAATGAGCAGTTCTTC; CDR3 protein: CASSLLEGFTPDPYNEQFF
clone size: many; D gene: TRBD2; J gene: TRBJ2-1; V gene: TRBV4-3; CDR3 DNA: TGCGCCAGCAGCCCGGGACTAGCGGGGGATAGCTCCTACAATGAGCAGTTCTTC; CDR3 protein: CASSPGLAGDSSYNEQFF
clone size: many; D gene: .; J gene: TRBJ1-1; V gene: TRBV5-5; CDR3 DNA: TGTGCCAGCAGCTTGCGCTTTCGTGAAGCTTTCTTT; CDR3 protein: CASSLRFREAFF
clone size: many; D gene: .; J gene: TRBJ2-3; V gene: TRBV20-1; CDR3 DNA: TGCAGTGCTAGGCGGCAGTTCACAGATACGCAGTATTTT; CDR3 protein: CSARRQFTDTQYF
clone size: many; D gene: TRBD1; J gene: TRBJ2-1; V gene: TRBV5-4; CDR3 DNA: TGTGCCAGCAGCGGAGGACAGGGTGTGAATGAGCAGTTCTTC; CDR3 protein: CASSGGQGVNEQFF
clone size: .; D gene: .; J gene: TRBJ2-7; V gene: TRBV18; CDR3 DNA: TGTGCCAGCTCACCTGACTCGACCTACGAGCAGTACTTC; CDR3 protein: CASSPDSTYEQYF
clone size: many; D gene: TRBD2; J gene: TRBJ2-1; V gene: TRBV3-1; CDR3 DNA: TGTGCCAGCAGCCGAGGGACACAGCGGGAGAGGAATGAGCAGTTCTTC; CDR3 protein: CASSRGTQRERNEQFF
clone size: many; D gene: .; J gene: TRBJ1-1; V gene: TRBV6-5; CDR3 DNA: TGTGCCAGCAGCGGAGTCAGGGGACCTTCGGACACTGAAGCTTTCTTT; CDR3 protein: CASSGVRGPSDTEAFF